The entry that follows covers one T cell receptor (beta chain) sequence. The data stem from a study of blood T cell repertoires in COVID-19. Study-level background: The origin of the acute and convalescent COVID-19 samples was the United States, Italy and Spain. Sample material is recorded as cDNA or gDNA derived from T cells, B-cell-depleted T cells, or PBMCs.

Under the authors' procedure: Amplification of reference gene primers was used by the study to estimate nucleated cell counts. Profiled with immunoSEQ multiplex PCR; TCRdb holds only in-frame clones, not every one. Clonal size and the V and J genes are those of that table, whereas D and trimming came from the DNA. The sample records under 8,000 clones, around 84% being singletons. This CDR3 comprises 16 residues. Germline assignment: CDR1 MDHEN and CDR2 SYDVKM. Trimming took off 4 bases at V and 2 bases at J, with 16 bases between the two ends. Input material: peripheral blood. This chain connects TRBV28 to TRBJ2-3, with D perhaps matching TRBD2 (6 bases). This TCR was sampled from a human donor with active COVID-19. The donor label of this sample is uncertain. CDR3 sequence: CASSSPGVGNTDTQYF. The CDR3 DNA follows: TGTGCCAGCAGTTCCCCGGGGGTCGGTAACACAGATACGCAGTATTTT. Based on the CDR3 plus reference TRBV28 and TRBJ2-3, the full variable domain is DVKVTQSSRYLVKRTGEKVFLECVQDMDHENMFWYRQDPGLGLRLIYFSYDVKMKEKGDIPEGYSVSREKKERFSLILESASTNQTSMYLCASSSPGVGNTDTQYFGPGTRLTVL.